This T cell receptor (beta chain) was recorded in a study of regulatory and conventional T cells in RAG deficiency. Overall study results and limits: Omenn syndrome and CID/AS patients had approximately 100-fold fewer unique Treg TCR beta sequences, versus around 9.8-fold elsewhere. Omenn patients showed >90% Treg-Tconv overlap and shorter CDR3 lengths. Shannon entropy fell and Simpson indices rose in RAG-deficient patients.

Patients had RAG deficiency: one SCID, two Omenn, about five CID/atypical SCID. The length of the CDR3 is 12 residues. V was pared by 2 bases and J by 2 bases, with 2 bases between. Looked up from germline, CDR1 is ENHRY and CDR2 is SYGVKD. Assay used: immunoSEQ multiplex PCR; TCRdb lists only in-frame clones, some missing. The top ten clones hold 29% of a sample with 200 to 300 clones, roughly 78% of them seen once. Of note for this clone: Its antigen is unidentified.

This TCR was recovered from a human donor with RAG deficiency presenting as combined immunodeficiency. The sample was CD8+ T cells sorted from blood. The chain joins TRBV10-3 to TRBJ2-3; D is ambiguous. The CDR3, as DNA: TGTGCCATCAGTGAGGTCACAGATACGCAGTATTTT. It is translated as CAISEVTDTQYF.